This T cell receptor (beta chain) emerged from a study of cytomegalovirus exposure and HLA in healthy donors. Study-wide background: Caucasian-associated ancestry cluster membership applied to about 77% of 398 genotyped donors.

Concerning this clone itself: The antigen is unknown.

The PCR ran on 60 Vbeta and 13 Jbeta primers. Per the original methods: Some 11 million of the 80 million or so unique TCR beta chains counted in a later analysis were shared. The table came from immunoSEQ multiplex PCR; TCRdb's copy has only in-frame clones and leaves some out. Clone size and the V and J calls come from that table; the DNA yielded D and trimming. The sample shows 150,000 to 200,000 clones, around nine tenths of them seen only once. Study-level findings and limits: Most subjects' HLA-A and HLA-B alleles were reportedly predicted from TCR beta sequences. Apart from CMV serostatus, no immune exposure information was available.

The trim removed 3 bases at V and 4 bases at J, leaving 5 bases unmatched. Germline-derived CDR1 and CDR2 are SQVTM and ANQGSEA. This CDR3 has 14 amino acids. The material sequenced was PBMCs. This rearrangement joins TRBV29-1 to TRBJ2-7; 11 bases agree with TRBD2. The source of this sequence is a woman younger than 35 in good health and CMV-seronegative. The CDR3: CSVDTGTSGYEQYF. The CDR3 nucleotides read TGCAGCGTTGATACCGGGACTAGCGGATACGAGCAGTACTTC.